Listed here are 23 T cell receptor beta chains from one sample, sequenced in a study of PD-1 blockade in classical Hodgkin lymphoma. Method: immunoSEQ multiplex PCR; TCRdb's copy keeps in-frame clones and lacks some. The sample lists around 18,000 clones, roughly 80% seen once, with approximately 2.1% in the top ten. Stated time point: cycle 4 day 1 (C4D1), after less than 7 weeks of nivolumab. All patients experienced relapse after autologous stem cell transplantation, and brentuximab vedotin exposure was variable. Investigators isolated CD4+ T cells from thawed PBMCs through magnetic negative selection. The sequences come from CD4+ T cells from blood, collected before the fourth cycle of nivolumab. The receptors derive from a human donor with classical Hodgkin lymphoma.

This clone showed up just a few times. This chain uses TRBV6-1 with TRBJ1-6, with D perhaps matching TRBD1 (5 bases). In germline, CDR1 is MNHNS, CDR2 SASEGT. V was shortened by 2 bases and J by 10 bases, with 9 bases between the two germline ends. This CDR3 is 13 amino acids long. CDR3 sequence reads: CASSERGDSPLHF. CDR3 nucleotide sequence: TGTGCCAGCAGTGAACGGGGGGACTCACCCCTCCACTTT.

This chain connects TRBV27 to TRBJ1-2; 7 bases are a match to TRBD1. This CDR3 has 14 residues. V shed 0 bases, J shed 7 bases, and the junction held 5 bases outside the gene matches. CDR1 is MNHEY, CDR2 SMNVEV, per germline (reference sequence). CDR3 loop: CASSLSRGLGGYTF. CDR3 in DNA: TGTGCCAGCAGTTTATCGAGGGGGCTGGGTGGCTACACCTTC.

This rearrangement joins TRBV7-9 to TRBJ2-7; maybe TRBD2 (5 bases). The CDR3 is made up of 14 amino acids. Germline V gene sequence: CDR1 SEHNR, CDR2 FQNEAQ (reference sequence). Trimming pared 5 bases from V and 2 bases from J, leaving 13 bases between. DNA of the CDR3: TGTGCCAGCAGCCCGTCGAGGGAGACCTACGAGCAGTACGTC. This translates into CASSPSRETYEQYV.

This chain's CDR3 is CASSIGGSSSVEKLFF. The CDR3 DNA is TGTGCCAGTAGTATAGGTGGCAGCTCCTCCGTTGAAAAACTGTTTTTT. The chain employs TRBV19 and TRBJ1-4, with D unclear. The CDR3 covers 16 residues. Per germline, CDR1 LNHDA and CDR2 SQIVND (reference sequence). With 1 base removed from V and 7 bases from J, the gap between germline ends came to 16 bases.

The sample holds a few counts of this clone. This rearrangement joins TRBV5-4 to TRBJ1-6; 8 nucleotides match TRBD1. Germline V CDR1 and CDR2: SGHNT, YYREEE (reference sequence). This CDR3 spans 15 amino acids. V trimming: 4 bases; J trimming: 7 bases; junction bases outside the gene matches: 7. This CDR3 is CASSAEGQANSPLHF. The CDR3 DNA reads TGTGCCAGCAGCGCCGAGGGACAGGCGAATTCACCCCTCCACTTT.

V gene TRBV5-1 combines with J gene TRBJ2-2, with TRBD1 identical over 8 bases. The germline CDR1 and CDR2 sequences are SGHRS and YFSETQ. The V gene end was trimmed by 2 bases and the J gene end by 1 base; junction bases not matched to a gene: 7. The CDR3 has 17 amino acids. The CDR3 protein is CASSLKTGTGNTGELFF. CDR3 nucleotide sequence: TGCGCCAGCAGCTTAAAGACCGGGACAGGGAACACCGGGGAGCTGTTTTTT.

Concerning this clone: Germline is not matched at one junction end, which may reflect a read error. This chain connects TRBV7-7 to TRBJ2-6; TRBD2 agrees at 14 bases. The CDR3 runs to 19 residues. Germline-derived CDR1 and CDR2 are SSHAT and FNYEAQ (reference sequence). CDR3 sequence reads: CASSLVPGLAGAGANVLTF. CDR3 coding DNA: TGTGCTAGCAGCTTAGTTCCGGGACTAGCGGGAGCTGGGGCCAACGTCCTGACTTTC.

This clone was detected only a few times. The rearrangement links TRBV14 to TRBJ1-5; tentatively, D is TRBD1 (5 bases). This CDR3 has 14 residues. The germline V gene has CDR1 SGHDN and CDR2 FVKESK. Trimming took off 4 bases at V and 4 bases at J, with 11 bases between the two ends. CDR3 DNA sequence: TGTGCCAGCAGCCGTTGGGGGGAGAATCAGCCCCAGCATTTT. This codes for CASSRWGENQPQHF.

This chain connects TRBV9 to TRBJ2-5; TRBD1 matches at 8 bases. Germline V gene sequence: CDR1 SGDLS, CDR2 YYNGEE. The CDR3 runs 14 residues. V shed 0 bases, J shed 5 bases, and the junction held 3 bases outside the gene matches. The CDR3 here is CASSVAGGQETQYF. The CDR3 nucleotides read TGTGCCAGCAGCGTAGCAGGGGGCCAGGAGACCCAGTACTTC. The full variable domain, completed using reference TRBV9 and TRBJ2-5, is DSGVTQTPKHLITATGQRVTLRCSPRSGDLSVYWYQQSLDQGLQFLIQYYNGEERAKGNILERFSAQQFPDLHSELNLSSLELGDSALYFCASSVAGGQETQYFGPGTRLLVL.

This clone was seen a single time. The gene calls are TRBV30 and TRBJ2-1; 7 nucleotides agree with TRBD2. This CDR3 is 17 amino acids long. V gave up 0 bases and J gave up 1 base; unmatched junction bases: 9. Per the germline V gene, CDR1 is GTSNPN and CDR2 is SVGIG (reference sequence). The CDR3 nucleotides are TGTGCCTGGAGTGTAGGGTCCGGCGGGAGATCCTACAATGAGCAGTTCTTC. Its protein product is CAWSVGSGGRSYNEQFF. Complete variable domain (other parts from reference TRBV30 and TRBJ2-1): SQTIHQWPATLVQPVGSPLSLECTVEGTSNPNLYWYRQAAGRGLQLLFYSVGIGQISSEVPQNLSASRPQDRQFILSSKKLLLSDSGFYLCAWSVGSGGRSYNEQFFGPGTRLTVL.

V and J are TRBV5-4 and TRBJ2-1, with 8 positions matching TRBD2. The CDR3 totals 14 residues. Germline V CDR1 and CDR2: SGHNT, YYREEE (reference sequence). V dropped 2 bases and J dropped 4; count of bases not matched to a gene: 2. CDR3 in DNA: TGTGCCAGCAGCTTCCAGCGGGAGTACAATGAGCAGTTCTTC. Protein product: CASSFQREYNEQFF.

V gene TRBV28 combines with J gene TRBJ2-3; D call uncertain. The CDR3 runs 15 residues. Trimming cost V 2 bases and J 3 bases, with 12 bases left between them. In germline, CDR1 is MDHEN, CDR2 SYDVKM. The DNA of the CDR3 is TGTGCCAGCAGTTTAGCCGGTGTGGGGACAGATACGCAGTATTTT. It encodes CASSLAGVGTDTQYF.

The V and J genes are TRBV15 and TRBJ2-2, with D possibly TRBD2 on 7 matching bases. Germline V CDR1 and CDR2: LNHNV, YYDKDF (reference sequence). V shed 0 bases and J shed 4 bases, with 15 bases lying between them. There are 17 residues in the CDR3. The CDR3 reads CATSRDTRGGRTGELFF. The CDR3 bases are TGTGCCACCAGCAGAGATACGAGGGGGGGCCGCACCGGGGAGCTGTTTTTT.

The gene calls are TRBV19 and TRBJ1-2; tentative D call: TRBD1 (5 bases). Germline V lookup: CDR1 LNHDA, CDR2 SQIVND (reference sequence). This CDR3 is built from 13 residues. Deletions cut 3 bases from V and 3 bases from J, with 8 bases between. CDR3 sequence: CASSITGDYGYTF. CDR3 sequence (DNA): TGTGCCAGTAGTATCACAGGAGACTATGGCTACACCTTC.

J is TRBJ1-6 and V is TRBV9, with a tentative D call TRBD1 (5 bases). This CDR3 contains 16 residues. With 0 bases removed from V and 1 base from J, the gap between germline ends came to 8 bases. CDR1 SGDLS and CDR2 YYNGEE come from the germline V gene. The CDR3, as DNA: TGTGCCAGCAGCGTAGGAGGGGAATCCTATAATTCACCCCTCCACTTT. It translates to CASSVGGESYNSPLHF.

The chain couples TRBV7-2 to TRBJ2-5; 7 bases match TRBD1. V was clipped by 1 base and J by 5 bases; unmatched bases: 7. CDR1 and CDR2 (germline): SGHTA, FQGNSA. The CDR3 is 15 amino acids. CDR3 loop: CASSLVRGLVETQYF. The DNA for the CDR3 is TGTGCCAGCAGCTTAGTTAGGGGGCTTGTTGAGACCCAGTACTTC. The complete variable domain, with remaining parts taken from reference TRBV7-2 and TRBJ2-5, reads GAGVSQSPSNKVTEKGKDVELRCDPISGHTALYWYRQSLGQGLEFLIYFQGNSAPDKSGLPSDRFSAERTGGSVSTLTIQRTQQEDSAVYLCASSLVRGLVETQYFGPGTRLLVL.

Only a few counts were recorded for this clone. The CDR3: CASSYWDRAIYEQYF. The CDR3 DNA reads TGTGCCAGCAGCTACTGGGACAGGGCGATCTACGAGCAGTACTTC. The chain couples TRBV7-2 to TRBJ2-7; 9 bases map to TRBD1. The CDR3 spans 15 residues. CDR1 and CDR2 (germline): SGHTA, FQGNSA. J gave up 3 bases and V 4 bases, and 7 bases lay outside the gene matches.

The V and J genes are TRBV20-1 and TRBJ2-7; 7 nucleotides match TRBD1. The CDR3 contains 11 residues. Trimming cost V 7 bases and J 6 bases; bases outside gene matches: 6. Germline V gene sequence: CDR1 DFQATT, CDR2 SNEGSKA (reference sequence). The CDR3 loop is CSGWDRLEQYF. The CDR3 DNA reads TGCAGTGGTTGGGACAGACTCGAGCAGTACTTC.

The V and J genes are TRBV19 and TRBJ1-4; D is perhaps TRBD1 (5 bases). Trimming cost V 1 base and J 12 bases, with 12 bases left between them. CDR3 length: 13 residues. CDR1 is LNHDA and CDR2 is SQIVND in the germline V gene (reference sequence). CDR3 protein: CASSIATGGELFF. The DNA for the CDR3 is TGTGCCAGTAGTATAGCGACCGGGGGGGAACTGTTTTTT.

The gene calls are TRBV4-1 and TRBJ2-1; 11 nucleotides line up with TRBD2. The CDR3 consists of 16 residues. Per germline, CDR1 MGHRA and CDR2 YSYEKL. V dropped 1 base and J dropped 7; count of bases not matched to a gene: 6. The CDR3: CASSQAAASGGNEQFF. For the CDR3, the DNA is TGCGCCAGCAGCCAAGCGGCGGCTAGCGGGGGGAATGAGCAGTTCTTC.

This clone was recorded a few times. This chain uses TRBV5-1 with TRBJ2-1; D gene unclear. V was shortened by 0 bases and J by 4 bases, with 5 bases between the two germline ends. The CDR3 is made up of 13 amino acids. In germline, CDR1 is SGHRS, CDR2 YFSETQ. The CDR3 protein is CASSLDGYNEQFF. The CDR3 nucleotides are TGCGCCAGCAGCTTGGACGGATACAATGAGCAGTTCTTC.

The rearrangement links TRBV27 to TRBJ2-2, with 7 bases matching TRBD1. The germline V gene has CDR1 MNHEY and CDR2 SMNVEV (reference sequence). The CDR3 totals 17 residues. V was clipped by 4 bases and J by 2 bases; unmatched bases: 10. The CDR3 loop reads CASSSIRQGANTGELFF. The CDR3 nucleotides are TGTGCCAGCAGTTCGATCCGACAGGGAGCAAACACCGGGGAGCTGTTTTTT.

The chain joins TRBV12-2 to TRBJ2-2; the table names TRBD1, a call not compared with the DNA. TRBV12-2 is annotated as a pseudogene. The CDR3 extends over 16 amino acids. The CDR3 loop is CASRLACRGRAGELFF. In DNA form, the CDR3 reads TGTGCAAGTCGCTTAGCCTGCAGGGGGCGCGCCGGGGAGCTGTTTTTT.